This T cell receptor (beta chain) was sequenced during a study of blood T cells in healthy people across ages. Next came a second PCR, run for about 6 to 12 cycles, which used a sample-barcoded 5' primer along with a J-beta primer mix. MiXCR, run by TCRdb on the 5' RACE reads, gives a single entry per CDR3 protein. The profile shows roughly 2 million distinct CDR3 sequences, 40% to 55% of them singletons. Between the trimmed V and J ends, which lost 8 bases and 11 bases, there was a span of 21 bases. CDR3 length equals 13 residues. The V call is TRBV12-3 or TRBV12-4, the J call TRBJ2-5; D is possibly TRBD1 (5 bases). The source material was blood. This clonotype was obtained from a woman between 40 and 50 years old in good health. CDR3 protein: CASDSGLINEQYF. Written as DNA, the CDR3 is TGTGCCAGCGACAGTGGGCTGATCAATGAGCAGTACTTC.